This T cell receptor beta chain was profiled in a study of shared clonotypes between healthy human individuals. Study-level results: Among the subsets, naive ones generally showed larger estimated richness than memory ones.

Germline V gene sequence: CDR1 GTSNPN, CDR2 SVGIG (reference sequence). Trimming shortened V by 8 bases and J by 7 bases, and 9 bases separated the two germline ends. The CDR3 has 10 residues. As handled by the study authors: In the immunoSEQ data, sequences were junction-only and lacked quality scores, so filtering differed. Method: immunoSEQ multiplex PCR; TCRdb's copy keeps in-frame clones and lacks some. V, J and clone size are taken as reported in that table, and D and trimming were inferred from the DNA itself. The sample has about 990,000 clones, around three quarters seen once. This clone has more than one count but fewer than ten. Its cognate antigen is unknown.

Material for sequencing was memory CD4+ T cells from PBMCs. The subset denotes: CD45RA-negative fraction. This chain links TRBV30 with TRBJ2-1; D perhaps matches TRBD2 (5 bases). The sequence was obtained from a man aged 18 to 30 in good health. Some clones in this sample may be carry-over from other donors' samples. The CDR3 DNA reads TGTGCCGGCCGAGGGAATGAGCAGTTCTTC. It translates to CAGRGNEQFF.